The 11 T cell receptor beta chains in this list originate from one sample, sequenced in a study of blood T cell repertoires in COVID-19. This table comes from immunoSEQ multiplex PCR, and its TCRdb copy is limited to in-frame clones, with some not included. The sample has about 300,000 clones; more than 75% are singletons. Sequencing was done on a sample of peripheral blood. Receptors originate from a man aged 65 to 79 with acute or convalescent COVID-19.

The V call is TRBV2, the J call TRBJ2-7; possible D gene TRBD1, 6 bases. The V end lost 8 bases, the J end lost 2 bases, and 13 bases lay between the germline ends. Per germline, CDR1 SNHLY and CDR2 FYNNEI. This CDR3 contains 13 residues. The DNA for the CDR3 is TGTGCCAGCGTCCAGGGGCTAGCCTACGAGCAGTACTTC. Amino acids: CASVQGLAYEQYF.

The rearrangement joins TRBV19 to TRBJ2-5; 7 bases line up with TRBD2. CDR3 length: 15 residues. V was pared by 5 bases and J by 1 base, with 7 bases of the junction left unmatched. Germline V gene lookup returns CDR1 LNHDA and CDR2 SQIVND (reference sequence). The CDR3 DNA reads TGTGCCAGTAGTGGGGGGGTCCAGATCCAAGAGACCCAGTACTTC. It is translated as CASSGGVQIQETQYF.

This clone was seen once. V usage is TRBV5-1 and J usage is TRBJ2-1, with D perhaps TRBD1 (5 bases). Trimming stripped 4 bases from V and 8 bases from J, with 19 bases between. This CDR3 contains 15 residues. The germline CDR1 and CDR2 sequences are SGHRS and YFSETQ. The CDR3 DNA sequence: TGCGCCAGCAGCGGGGCGGCTAGTACACCCTATGAGCAGTTCTTC. Protein product: CASSGAASTPYEQFF.

The chain employs TRBV3-1 (or the pseudogene TRBV3-2) and TRBJ2-5, with TRBD1 identical over 9 bases. V shed 2 bases and J 2 bases; nucleotides not matched to a gene: 6. The germline V gene has CDR1 LGHDT and CDR2 YNNKEL (reference sequence). This CDR3 contains 16 residues. Here the CDR3 DNA reads TGTGCCAGCAGCCAAACCGGGACAGGGTATCAAGAGACCCAGTACTTC. Amino acid sequence: CASSQTGTGYQETQYF.

This rearrangement joins TRBV7-8 to TRBJ2-3; the D is unclear. The CDR3 contains 12 residues. Trimming cost V 5 bases and J 5 bases, with 8 bases left between them. The germline gives CDR1 SGHVS, CDR2 FQNEAQ. The CDR3 region has the DNA TGTGCCAGCAGCCGCTTATTAGATACGCAGTATTTT. It is translated as CASSRLLDTQYF.

This chain links TRBV3-1 (or the pseudogene TRBV3-2) with TRBJ1-1; tentatively, D is TRBD1 (6 bases). With 5 bases removed from V and 2 bases from J, the gap between germline ends came to 21 bases. This CDR3 contains 17 residues. Germline CDR1 reads LGHDT; CDR2 reads YNNKEL (reference sequence). CDR3 DNA sequence: TGTGCCAGCAGCTCCAGTACACAGGGCGATCGAAACACTGAAGCTTTCTTT. It translates to CASSSSTQGDRNTEAFF.

The V and J genes are TRBV5-1 and TRBJ1-4; possibly TRBD1 for D (6 bases). Germline values: CDR1 SGHRS, CDR2 YFSETQ. V was trimmed by 0 bases and J by 4 bases, leaving 13 bases between them. The CDR3 extends over 16 amino acids. The CDR3 nucleotides read TGCGCCAGCAGCTTGGTCACAGGGCCAAGTAATGAAAAACTGTTTTTT. Encoded protein: CASSLVTGPSNEKLFF.

This clone was detected only once. This chain joins TRBV6-6 and TRBJ2-5; 7 bases fit TRBD1. The CDR3 sequence is 14 residues long. CDR1 and CDR2 (germline): MNHNY, SVGAGI (reference sequence). Trimming removed 6 bases from V and 2 bases from J; junction bases left unmatched: 6. This CDR3 is CASRPGQPQETQYF. As DNA, the CDR3 is TGTGCCAGCAGACCGGGACAGCCTCAAGAGACCCAGTACTTC.

V usage is TRBV11-2 and J usage is TRBJ2-7, with a tentative D call TRBD1 (7 bases). This CDR3 is 15 amino acids long. V was trimmed by 1 base and J by 8 bases, leaving 18 bases between them. Germline lookup yields CDR1 SGHAT and CDR2 FQNNGV. The DNA for the CDR3 is TGTGCCAGCAGCTTAGGACAGGGAGGAGTTGCGAAGCAGTACTTC. As protein: CASSLGQGGVAKQYF.

The rearrangement joins TRBV4-1 to TRBJ1-2; 8 positions agree with TRBD1. Trimming removed 3 bases from V and 5 bases from J; junction bases left unmatched: 8. The CDR3 sequence is 15 residues long. Germline V lookup: CDR1 MGHRA, CDR2 YSYEKL. In DNA form, the CDR3 reads TGCGCCAGCAGCCATGCAGTACGACAGGGGTATGGCTACACCTTC. This translates into CASSHAVRQGYGYTF.

The chain couples TRBV6-6 to TRBJ1-5; 11 bases fit TRBD1. With V trimmed by 6 bases and J by 3 bases, 7 bases remained unmatched. Germline V gene data show CDR1 as MNHNY and CDR2 as SVGAGI (reference sequence). The CDR3 has 16 residues. The CDR3 nucleotides are TGTGCCAGCAGCCGAGGGACAGGGGGTCTCAATCAGCCCCAGCATTTT. It codes for CASSRGTGGLNQPQHF.